Listed below are T cell receptor beta chains from one sample, sequenced in a study of T cells after yellow fever vaccination. Using its own MiXCR run on the 5' RACE reads, TCRdb lists one record per CDR3 protein. The sample has about 210,000 distinct CDR3 sequences; 6% to 8% are singletons. The sequences come from CD4+ T cells sorted from PBMCs, collected on the day of the yellow fever booster vaccination. These receptors all come from a man aged 30 to 39 who received the YFV17D yellow fever vaccine. Each CDR3 is given with its conserved first and last residue. The D gene is left open where the match is weak. For some rows the clone size is stated as once, few or many, or as a class when expanded; others skip it.

J gene | D gene | clone size | V gene | CDR3 DNA | CDR3 protein
TRBJ2-2 | NA | NA | TRBV12-3/TRBV12-4 | TGTGCCAGCAGTTTAGGGGGGAGTGGCACCGGGGAGCTGTTTTTT | CASSLGGSGTGELFF
TRBJ2-1 | TRBD2 | few | TRBV12-3/TRBV12-4 | TGTGCCAGCAGTTTCGAGGGGACTAGCGGGATGGATGAGCAGTTCTTC | CASSFEGTSGMDEQFF
TRBJ1-6 | TRBD1 | few | TRBV3-1 | TGTGCCAGCAGCCAAGGGACAGGGGGGTCACCCCTCCACTTT | CASSQGTGGSPLHF
TRBJ2-7 | NA | NA | TRBV25-1 | TGTGCCAGCAGTGAGTCAGGGGTCGACGAGCAGTACTTC | CASSESGVDEQYF
TRBJ1-2 | TRBD1 | few | TRBV19 | TGTGCCAGTAGTATCCAGGGGGACTATGGCTACACCTTC | CASSIQGDYGYTF
TRBJ2-1 | TRBD2 | few | TRBV6-5 | TGTGCCAGCTGGGACTATTACAATGAGCAGTTCTTC | CASWDYYNEQFF
TRBJ2-3 | NA | many | TRBV7-2 | TGTGCCAGCACCCGCCGGCCTGGCGGGACCACAGATACGCAGTATTTT | CASTRRPGGTTDTQYF
TRBJ1-2 | NA | NA | TRBV7-2 | TGTGCCAGCAGCACTGACAGAAACTATGGCTACACCTTC | CASSTDRNYGYTF
TRBJ2-7 | NA | many | TRBV29-1 | TGCAGCGTTGAAGATAAAGGGAGCGAGCAGTACTTC | CSVEDKGSEQYF
TRBJ2-1 | NA | many | TRBV5-1 | TGCGCCAGCAGCACGGATGCCTTAGGCTATGAGCAGTTCTTC | CASSTDALGYEQFF
TRBJ2-1 | TRBD2 | NA | TRBV20-1 | TGCAGTGCTAGTGAGGTCGGGAGGGGATTTGGAAATGAGCAGTTCTTC | CSASEVGRGFGNEQFF
TRBJ1-4 | NA | many | TRBV5-6 | TGTGCCAGCAGCTTGCGGCTGGGGAGTAAGGGGGAAAAACTGTTTTTT | CASSLRLGSKGEKLFF
TRBJ1-4 | NA | NA | TRBV11-2 | TGTGCCAGCAGCGCACGCTCTGAGAAAAAACTGTTTTTT | CASSARSEKKLFF
TRBJ2-5 | NA | few | TRBV7-2 | TGTGCCAGCAGCAGAGGGAAGACCCAGTACTTC | CASSRGKTQYF
TRBJ2-3 | TRBD2 | few | TRBV7-2 | TGTGCCAGCAGCTTAGTCTTTTCAGCGGGAGTCACAGATACGCAGTATTTT | CASSLVFSAGVTDTQYF
TRBJ1-4 | NA | few | TRBV12-3/TRBV12-4 | TGTGCCAGCAGGACCAACCCTCGTGAAAAACTGTTTTTT | CASRTNPREKLFF
TRBJ2-7 | TRBD2 | few | TRBV27 | TGTGCCAGCAGTTTAGGCGGGACTACCTACTACGAGCAGTACTTC | CASSLGGTTYYEQYF
TRBJ2-1 | NA | few | TRBV11-3 | TGTGCCAGCAGCTTTCCGGGACGGAATGAGCAGTTCTTC | CASSFPGRNEQFF
TRBJ2-1 | TRBD1 | NA | TRBV19 | TGTGCCAGTACCCCAGGGGACAGTAACAATGAGCAGTTCTTC | CASTPGDSNNEQFF
TRBJ1-2 | NA | NA | TRBV5-1 | TGCGCCAGCAGCCCACGACAGGACTATGGCTACACCTTC | CASSPRQDYGYTF
TRBJ2-5 | NA | many | TRBV20-1 | TGCAGTGCTGGTCAGAACCAAGAGACCCAGTACTTC | CSAGQNQETQYF
TRBJ2-1 | TRBD2 | NA | TRBV9 | TGTGCCAGCAGCGTAGAATGGCTAGCGGGAGATAATGAGCAGTTCTTC | CASSVEWLAGDNEQFF
TRBJ1-1 | NA | few | TRBV5-1 | TGCGCCAGCAGCCAATCCGGGACAAAAGCTTTCTTT | CASSQSGTKAFF
TRBJ2-5 | NA | NA | TRBV30 | TGTGCCTGGAAGAAACTAGGGTTAGAGACCCAGTACTTC | CAWKKLGLETQYF
TRBJ2-2 | TRBD1 | NA | TRBV20-1 | TGCAGTGCTCCAGGCAGGGGGCGATCCACCGGGGAGCTGTTTTTT | CSAPGRGRSTGELFF
TRBJ1-5 | NA | NA | TRBV7-7 | TGTGCTAGCCCCTGTCCCCAGCCCCAGCATTTT | CASPCPQPQHF
TRBJ2-1 | NA | few | TRBV20-1 | TGCAGTGCTAGAGATAGTCCCCCTTCGTACAATGAGCAGTTCTTC | CSARDSPPSYNEQFF
TRBJ2-4 | NA | many | TRBV7-9 | TGTGCCAGCAGCTTAGCCGGACTAGCCAAAAACATTCAGTACTTC | CASSLAGLAKNIQYF
TRBJ2-2 | NA | NA | TRBV20-1 | TGCAGTGCTAGAGATGCGGCTAGTTACACCGGGGAGCTGTTTTTT | CSARDAASYTGELFF
TRBJ2-2 | TRBD2 | many | TRBV5-4 | TGTGCCAGCAGCTCTGGGGGGGGAACGAACACCGGGGAGCTGTTTTTT | CASSSGGGTNTGELFF
TRBJ2-1 | TRBD2 | NA | TRBV20-1 | TGCAGTGCTAAAGGACTAGCGGGAGGACCTTACTACAATGAGCAGTTCTTC | CSAKGLAGGPYYNEQFF
TRBJ1-2 | NA | NA | TRBV12-3/TRBV12-4 | TGTGCCAGCAGTTTAACCAGGGCGAGTGGCTACACCTTC | CASSLTRASGYTF
TRBJ2-5 | NA | NA | TRBV19 | TGTGCCAGTAGTGTTTCGTCTCTAGAGACCCAGTACTTC | CASSVSSLETQYF
TRBJ2-7 | NA | NA | TRBV5-1 | TGCGCCAGCAGCTTTGACAGCCGCTACGAGCAGTACTTC | CASSFDSRYEQYF
TRBJ2-7 | NA | many | TRBV10-2 | TGCGCCAGTCTCAGGTTTAGGGACGGATCCTACGAGCAGTACTTC | CASLRFRDGSYEQYF
TRBJ2-3 | NA | NA | TRBV27 | TGTGCCAGCAGTTTTTCCCTAGCGTCAAGCACAGATACGCAGTATTTT | CASSFSLASSTDTQYF
TRBJ2-3 | NA | few | TRBV11-3 | TGTGCCAGCGGGCTCGGGAGCAATCGAGATACGCAGTATTTT | CASGLGSNRDTQYF